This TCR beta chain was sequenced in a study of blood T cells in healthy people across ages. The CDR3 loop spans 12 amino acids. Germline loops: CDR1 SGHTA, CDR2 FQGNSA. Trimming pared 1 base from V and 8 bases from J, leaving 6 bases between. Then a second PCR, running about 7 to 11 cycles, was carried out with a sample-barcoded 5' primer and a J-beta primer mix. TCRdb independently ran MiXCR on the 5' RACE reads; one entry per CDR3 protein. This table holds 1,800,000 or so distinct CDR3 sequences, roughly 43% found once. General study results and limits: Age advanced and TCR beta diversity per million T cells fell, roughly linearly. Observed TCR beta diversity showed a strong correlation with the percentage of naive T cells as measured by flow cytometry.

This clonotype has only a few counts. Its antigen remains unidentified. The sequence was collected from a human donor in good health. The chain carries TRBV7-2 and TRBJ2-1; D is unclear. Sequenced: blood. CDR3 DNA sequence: TGTGCCAGCAGCTTAGGTAGTTATGAGCAGTTCTTC. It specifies CASSLGSYEQFF.